This TCR beta chain stems from a study of cytomegalovirus exposure and HLA in healthy donors. Study-level information: Roughly 80 million unique TCRs from HLA-typed donors were held in an early data release.

Concerning this clone: The target antigen is unknown.

The CDR3 consists of 13 residues. Germline trimming cut 4 bases from V and 5 bases from J; bases unmatched to any gene: 5. In germline, CDR1 is SGHRS, CDR2 YFSETQ. PCR involved 60 Vbeta and 13 Jbeta primers. The repertoire was sequenced with immunoSEQ multiplex PCR; TCRdb's copy has only in-frame clones and lacks some. The sample records about 160,000 clones, approximately 79% being singletons. Broader study findings: Per a prior analysis, the majority of TCR beta V segments were productive roughly 90% or roughly 30% of the time. Per a later analysis, HLA-associated TCR beta chains showed more clonal expansion than other, equally common TCR beta chains. CMV serostatus alone was available as immune exposure information.

Sequenced input: PBMCs. The origin of this receptor is a woman aged 45 to 65 in good health and CMV-seropositive. This rearrangement joins TRBV5-1 to TRBJ1-2, with 7 positions matching TRBD1. CDR3 loop: CASSQGQTYGYTF. The CDR3 nucleotides are TGCGCCAGCAGCCAGGGACAGACATATGGCTACACCTTC.